The 15 T cell receptor beta chains below come from one sample, sequenced in a study of long-term antiretroviral therapy in people with HIV (dated by TCRdb to 2022 to 2024). The immunoSEQ hsTCRB v3.0 assay was used at survey level resolution to sequence the TRB variable region. Imported from immuneACCESS, the table was reduced by TCRdb to in-frame sequences with V and J called. These copies leave out some clones; in studies compared against another copy, an unresolved V gene accounts for under half, and the cause of the remainder is not known. For this sample there are some 34,000 clones; roughly 77% appear just once. 3.2% of the sample is taken by the ten largest. Material: unsorted PBMCs, obtained 1.9 years after starting antiretroviral therapy. Receptor source: a man aged 18-30 years with HIV.

In regard to this clone: Additional DNA sequences in this sample encode the identical CDR3. The chain employs TRBV6-4 and TRBJ2-3, with D possibly matching TRBD2 (6 bases). Germline V lookup: CDR1 MRHNA, CDR2 SNTAGT. Deletions cut 3 bases from V and 0 bases from J, with 7 bases between. This CDR3 is built from 14 residues. The CDR3 protein is CASSERGSTDTQYF. CDR3 nucleotide sequence: TGTGCCAGCAGTGAACGGGGGAGCACAGATACGCAGTATTTT.

The chain uses TRBV7-6 and TRBJ2-3; 7 nucleotides line up with TRBD2. The CDR3 is 15 residues long. Germline CDR1 reads SGHVS; CDR2 reads FNYEAQ. The ends lost 2 bases at V and 2 bases at J; junction bases unmatched: 4. CDR3 residues: CASSLFLAATDTQYF. CDR3 DNA: TGTGCCAGCAGCTTATTCCTAGCGGCCACAGATACGCAGTATTTT. Combining the CDR3 with reference TRBV7-6 and TRBJ2-3 gives the whole variable domain GAGVSQSPRYKVTKRGQDVALRCDPISGHVSLYWYRQALGQGPEFLTYFNYEAQQDKSGLPNDRFSAERPEGSISTLTIQRTEQRDSAMYRCASSLFLAATDTQYFGPGTRLTVL.

This clone was detected only a few times. The chain employs TRBV7-8 and TRBJ1-2, with D uncertain. This CDR3 is 13 amino acids long. The V and J ends lost 1 base and 3 bases respectively, with 6 bases between them. The V gene's germline CDR1 is SGHVS and CDR2 FQNEAQ. The CDR3 protein is CASSLDTDYGYTF. The DNA of the CDR3 is TGTGCCAGCAGCTTAGATACAGACTATGGCTACACCTTC.

This rearrangement joins TRBV27 to TRBJ1-2; D call uncertain. V gave up 6 bases and J gave up 4 bases, with 12 bases separating them. Germline values: CDR1 MNHEY, CDR2 SMNVEV (reference sequence). The CDR3 has 13 amino acids. The DNA for the CDR3 is TGTGCCAGCAGGCCCCATGGCGCCTATGGCTACACCTTC. Translation: CASRPHGAYGYTF.

This chain links TRBV6-6 with TRBJ1-1; D is unresolved. Germline-derived CDR1 and CDR2 are MNHNY and SVGAGI (reference sequence). This CDR3 has 14 residues. The germline V and J ends were trimmed by 5 bases and 9 bases, with 19 bases remaining between them. Here the CDR3 reads CASSGGRDRPQAFF. The CDR3 nucleotides are TGTGCCAGCAGTGGAGGTCGAGACCGGCCTCAAGCTTTCTTT.

The chain recombines TRBV7-6 with TRBJ1-2; D is uncertain. Trimming cost V 0 bases and J 0 bases, with 8 bases left between them. The CDR3 is made up of 15 amino acids. Germline CDR1 is SGHVS and CDR2 is FNYEAQ. The CDR3 reads CASSLAWPPNYGYTF. The CDR3 nucleotides read TGTGCCAGCAGCTTAGCGTGGCCTCCTAACTATGGCTACACCTTC.

A remark on this clone: A junction boundary mismatches the germline segment, possibly from a read error. The CDR3 here is CSVEDQSGEAQYF. The CDR3 bases are TGCAGCGTTGAAGATCAATCCGGAGAGGCCCAGTACTTC. This chain uses TRBV29-1 with TRBJ2-5; D gene ambiguous. The CDR3 totals 13 residues. CDR1 and CDR2 from the germline V gene are SQVTM and ANQGSEA. Drawing the rest from reference TRBV29-1 and TRBJ2-5, the complete variable domain is SAVISQKPSRDICQRGTSLTIQCQVDSQVTMMFWYRQQPGQSLTLIATANQGSEATYESGFVIDKFPISRPNLTFSTLTVSNMSPEDSSIYLCSVEDQSGEAQYFGPGTRLLVL.

This chain connects TRBV9 to TRBJ1-4, with 7 bases identical to TRBD1. The V and J ends lost 0 bases and 1 base, in that order; junction bases with no gene match: 0. Germline assignment: CDR1 SGDLS and CDR2 YYNGEE. The CDR3 is made up of 15 amino acids. In nucleotides, the CDR3 is TGTGCCAGCAGCGTAGGGACAGGAACTAATGAAAAACTGTTTTTT. Residues: CASSVGTGTNEKLFF.

The chain uses TRBV15 and TRBJ2-2; 10 bases fit TRBD1. The germline V gene encodes CDR1 LNHNV and CDR2 YYDKDF (reference sequence). The V segment lost 1 base and the J segment 6 bases; nucleotides outside the gene matches: 5. This CDR3 is built from 16 residues. The CDR3 bases are TGTGCCACCAGCAGAGGGGACAGGGGAAGATCCGGGGAGCTGTTTTTT. Protein: CATSRGDRGRSGELFF.

This rearrangement joins TRBV27 to TRBJ2-7, with D unresolved. V lost 4 bases to trimming and J lost 6 bases, with 10 bases between them. This CDR3 contains 12 residues. The V gene's germline CDR1 is MNHEY and CDR2 SMNVEV (reference sequence). In DNA, the CDR3 is TGTGCCAGCAGTTCCACGGAAGGCGAGCAGTACGTC. Residues: CASSSTEGEQYV.

This sequence joins TRBV19 and TRBJ2-7; D not resolved. The V gene's germline CDR1 is LNHDA and CDR2 SQIVND (reference sequence). The CDR3 is 15 residues long. The germline V and J ends were trimmed by 2 bases and 0 bases, with 11 bases remaining between them. CDR3: CASSIRDDNSYEQYF. CDR3 nucleotides: TGTGCCAGTAGTATACGCGACGACAACTCCTACGAGCAGTACTTC.

The chain recombines TRBV7-9 with TRBJ1-1, with a weak D call TRBD1 (5 bases). The CDR3 length is 13 residues. V shed 5 bases and J shed 0 bases, with 7 bases lying between them. CDR1 is SEHNR and CDR2 is FQNEAQ in the germline V gene (reference sequence). DNA of the CDR3: TGTGCCAGCAGCATGACAGTGAACACTGAAGCTTTCTTT. Protein product: CASSMTVNTEAFF.

The rearrangement links TRBV6-5 to TRBJ1-3, with 7 bases matching TRBD1. The germline gives CDR1 MNHEY, CDR2 SVGAGI. The V and J ends lost 6 bases and 4 bases, in that order; junction bases with no gene match: 3. This CDR3 is 13 amino acids long. As DNA, the CDR3 is TGTGCCAGCAGGGAACAGGGGGGAAACACCATATATTTT. It is translated as CASREQGGNTIYF.

The rearrangement links TRBV9 to TRBJ1-1; D gene unclear. Germline lookup yields CDR1 SGDLS and CDR2 YYNGEE. V was cut by 3 bases and J by 3 bases, with 15 bases left in between. The CDR3 consists of 15 residues. The CDR3 nucleotides read TGTGCCAGCAGCGGTAACTCGTTATTGGACACTGAAGCTTTCTTT. Protein sequence: CASSGNSLLDTEAFF. The full variable domain, its missing parts supplied by reference TRBV9 and TRBJ1-1, is DSGVTQTPKHLITATGQRVTLRCSPRSGDLSVYWYQQSLDQGLQFLIQYYNGEERAKGNILERFSAQQFPDLHSELNLSSLELGDSALYFCASSGNSLLDTEAFFGQGTRLTVV.

This chain links TRBV5-5 with TRBJ2-5; 11 nucleotides line up with TRBD2. Looked up from germline, CDR1 is SGHKS and CDR2 is YYEKEE (reference sequence). Trimming cost V 0 bases and J 2 bases; bases outside gene matches: 6. There are 17 residues in the CDR3. In DNA form, the CDR3 reads TGTGCCAGCAGCTTGGTGCTAGCGGGGGGAGGTCAAGAGACCCAGTACTTC. This translates into CASSLVLAGGGQETQYF. Full variable domain (rest looked up from reference TRBV5-5 and TRBJ2-5): DAGVTQSPTHLIKTRGQQVTLRCSPISGHKSVSWYQQVLGQGPQFIFQYYEKEERGRGNFPDRFSARQFPNYSSELNVNALLLGDSALYLCASSLVLAGGGQETQYFGPGTRLLVL.